Each of the 12 T cell receptor beta chains below was sequenced from the same sample in a study of blood T cell repertoires in COVID-19. The assay was immunoSEQ multiplex PCR, and TCRdb's table has in-frame clones only and misses some. There are over 10,000 clones in the sample; 88% occur only once, and 2% to 3% lies in the top ten. Material: peripheral blood. Source of these receptors: a human donor in a cohort sampled during active COVID-19.

V is TRBV25-1 and J is TRBJ1-1; tentative D call: TRBD1 (5 bases). The V and J ends lost 5 bases and 5 bases respectively, with 15 bases between them. This CDR3 comprises 14 residues. The germline gives CDR1 MGHDK, CDR2 SYGVNS. The CDR3 nucleotides read TGTGCCAGCAGTACCCGGAGCGGGGGGACTGAAGCTTTCTTT. Translation: CASSTRSGGTEAFF.

V and J are TRBV6-2 or TRBV6-3 and TRBJ2-5, with TRBD1 matching over 7 bases. This CDR3 has 13 amino acids. The germline gives CDR1 MNHEY, CDR2 SVGEGT. Trimming removed 2 bases from V and 6 bases from J; junction bases left unmatched: 3. The CDR3 reads CASSYTGEKTQYF. DNA of the CDR3: TGTGCCAGCAGTTACACAGGGGAGAAGACCCAGTACTTC.

J is TRBJ1-5 and V is TRBV6-2 or TRBV6-3; D remains unclear. CDR3 size: 16 residues. Deletions cut 2 bases from V and 1 base from J, with 12 bases between. CDR1 and CDR2 from the germline V gene are MNHEY and SVGEGT. Here the CDR3 DNA reads TGTGCCAGCAGTTACCGGGGTCTTCAAAGCAATCAGCCCCAGCATTTT. Encoded protein: CASSYRGLQSNQPQHF.

The J gene is TRBJ1-5, the V gene TRBV19, with D uncertain. Germline loops: CDR1 LNHDA, CDR2 SQIVND (reference sequence). V lost 7 bases, J lost 15 bases, and 16 bases lay in between. The CDR3 is made up of 11 amino acids. Here the CDR3 DNA reads TGTGCCAGTACGGAGGATGCTCGCCGGCATTTT. Its protein is CASTEDARRHF.

The chain is built from TRBV11-2 and TRBJ1-1; the D is unclear. Germline CDR1 is SGHAT and CDR2 is FQNNGV. The CDR3 runs to 15 residues. Trimming stripped 5 bases from V and 1 base from J, with 14 bases between. CDR3 in DNA: TGTGCCAGCAGCCCCTCGAGGAGAGCGAACACTGAAGCTTTCTTT. Translated: CASSPSRRANTEAFF.

This sequence joins TRBV6-5 and TRBJ1-1; 10 nucleotides line up with TRBD1. CDR1 is MNHEY and CDR2 is SVGAGI in the germline V gene. The J segment lost 1 base and the V segment lost 5 bases, leaving 1 base of the junction unmatched. The CDR3 runs to 14 residues. CDR3 protein: CASSRDRGNTEAFF. CDR3 in DNA: TGTGCCAGCAGTCGGGACAGGGGGAACACTGAAGCTTTCTTT.

This rearrangement joins TRBV4-3 to TRBJ1-4; no clear D. This CDR3 contains 16 residues. Germline V gene data show CDR1 as LGHNA and CDR2 as YSLEER. The germline V and J ends were trimmed by 2 bases and 0 bases, with 10 bases remaining between them. CDR3 bases: TGCGCCAGCAGCCAATCCTACGGTGCAACTAATGAAAAACTGTTTTTT. Translation gives CASSQSYGATNEKLFF.

The V gene is TRBV11-2, the J gene TRBJ1-6; D perhaps matches TRBD1 (6 bases). The germline CDR1 and CDR2 sequences are SGHAT and FQNNGV. V was shortened by 4 bases and J by 3 bases, with 13 bases between the two germline ends. The CDR3 extends over 16 amino acids. CDR3 region: CASSWGRGDYNSPLHF. The CDR3, as DNA: TGTGCCAGCAGCTGGGGCAGGGGCGACTATAATTCACCCCTCCACTTT.

The rearrangement links TRBV5-4 to TRBJ2-5; 9 positions match TRBD2. V shed 4 bases and J 3 bases; nucleotides not matched to a gene: 7. This CDR3 spans 15 amino acids. CDR1 SGHNT and CDR2 YYREEE come from the germline V gene (reference sequence). The CDR3 reads CASSLGASGEETQYF. CDR3 DNA sequence: TGTGCCAGCAGCCTGGGCGCTAGCGGGGAAGAGACCCAGTACTTC.

The J gene is TRBJ2-1, the V gene TRBV27; a possible D gene is TRBD1 (6 bases). The CDR3 runs 16 residues. The germline V and J ends were trimmed by 2 bases and 2 bases, with 13 bases remaining between them. The V gene's germline CDR1 is MNHEY and CDR2 SMNVEV (reference sequence). The CDR3 DNA is TGTGCCAGCAGTTTAAGGACAGCGTCCACCTACAATGAGCAGTTCTTC. Protein sequence: CASSLRTASTYNEQFF.

This clone is termed medium-sized. J is TRBJ2-1 and V is TRBV11-2; the match to TRBD2 covers 12 bases. The CDR3 extends over 16 amino acids. V shed 4 bases, J shed 7 bases, and the junction held 8 bases outside the gene matches. The germline CDR1 and CDR2 sequences are SGHAT and FQNNGV. This chain's CDR3 is CASSSLTSGSMNEQFF. The CDR3 nucleotides are TGTGCCAGCAGCTCGCTGACTAGCGGGAGCATGAATGAGCAGTTCTTC.

The gene calls are TRBV18 and TRBJ2-7, with 7 bases fitting TRBD1. The trim removed 0 bases at V and 6 bases at J, leaving 11 bases unmatched. The CDR3 is 16 amino acids. Looked up from germline, CDR1 is KGHSH and CDR2 is LQKENI. CDR3 DNA sequence: TGTGCCAGCTCACCACCAATAGGGGGCGCCGCCAGCGAGCAGTACTTC. This sequence encodes CASSPPIGGAASEQYF. Variable domain in full (rest from reference TRBV18 and TRBJ2-7): NAGVMQNPRHLVRRRGQEARLRCSPMKGHSHVYWYRQLPEEGLKFMVYLQKENIIDESGMPKERFSAEFPKEGPSILRIQQVVRGDSAAYFCASSPPIGGAASEQYFGPGTRLTVT.